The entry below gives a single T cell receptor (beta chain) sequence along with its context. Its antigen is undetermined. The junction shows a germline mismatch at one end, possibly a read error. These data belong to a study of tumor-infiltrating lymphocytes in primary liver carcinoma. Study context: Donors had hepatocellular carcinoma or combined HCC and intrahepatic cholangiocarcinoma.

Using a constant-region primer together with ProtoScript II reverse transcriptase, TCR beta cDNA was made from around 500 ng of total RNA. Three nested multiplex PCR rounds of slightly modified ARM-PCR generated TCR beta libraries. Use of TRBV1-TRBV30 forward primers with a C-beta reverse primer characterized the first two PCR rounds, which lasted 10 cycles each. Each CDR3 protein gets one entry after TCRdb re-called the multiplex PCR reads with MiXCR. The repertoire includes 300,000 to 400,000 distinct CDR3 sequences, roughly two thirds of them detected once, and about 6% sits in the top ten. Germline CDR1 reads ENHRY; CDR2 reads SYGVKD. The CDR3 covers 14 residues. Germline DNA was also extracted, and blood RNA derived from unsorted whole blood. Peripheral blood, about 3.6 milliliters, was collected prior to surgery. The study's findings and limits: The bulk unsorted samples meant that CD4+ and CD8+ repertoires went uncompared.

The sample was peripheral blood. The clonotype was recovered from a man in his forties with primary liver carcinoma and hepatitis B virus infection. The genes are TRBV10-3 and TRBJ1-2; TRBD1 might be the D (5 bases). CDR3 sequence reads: CVISESGSGYDYTF. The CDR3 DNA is TGTGTCATCAGTGAGTCAGGGTCTGGCTATGACTACACCTTC.